What follows are 6 T cell receptor beta chains derived from one specimen sequenced in a study of T cell repertoires in cytomegalovirus infection. MiXCR, run by TCRdb on the reads, gives a single entry per CDR3 protein. Of fewer than 1,000,000 distinct CDR3 sequences detected, approximately 31% appear once; the ten largest clones hold around 15%. The antigens of these receptors remain unknown. Here the sequenced sample was cultured CD8+ T cells from PBMCs, taken from culture after CMV antigen stimulation. The receptors come from a human donor in good health (CMV status not recorded). Some clones in this sample may be carry-over from other donors' samples.

The chain links TRBV20-1 to TRBJ1-2, with D hard to call. With 0 bases removed from V and 3 bases from J, the gap between germline ends came to 11 bases. The CDR3 extends over 14 amino acids. Per the germline V gene, CDR1 is DFQATT and CDR2 is SNEGSKA (reference sequence). The CDR3 DNA follows: TGCAGTGCTAGAGATCGTATCGGTCACTATGGCTACACCTTC. This sequence encodes CSARDRIGHYGYTF.

Here the CDR3 reads CAISESRVNRADSYEQYF. The CDR3 DNA reads as TGTGCCATCAGTGAGTCAAGGGTGAACAGGGCCGATTCCTACGAGCAGTACTTC. This chain joins TRBV10-3 and TRBJ2-7, with D maybe TRBD1 (6 bases). Trimming pared 0 bases from V and 1 base from J, leaving 19 bases between. CDR3 length equals 18 residues. Germline values: CDR1 ENHRY, CDR2 SYGVKD.

The V gene is TRBV7-3, the J gene TRBJ1-1; TRBD1 is a possible D gene (5 bases). Looked up from germline, CDR1 is SGHTA and CDR2 is FQGTGA. The CDR3 runs 15 residues. V was trimmed by 0 bases and J by 4 bases, leaving 12 bases between them. CDR3 coding DNA: TGTGCCAGCAGCTTAACGGGCGATGGGGGCACTGAAGCTTTCTTT. As protein: CASSLTGDGGTEAFF.

The chain is built from TRBV6-5 and TRBJ2-1, with TRBD1 matching over 8 bases. The germline V gene encodes CDR1 MNHEY and CDR2 SVGAGI. There are 16 residues in the CDR3. Trimming at V came to 6 bases and at J to 0 bases, leaving 7 bases not matched to a gene. This chain's CDR3 is CASSQGAGISYNEQFF. The CDR3 DNA reads TGTGCCAGCAGCCAGGGGGCAGGAATCTCCTACAATGAGCAGTTCTTC.

This clonotype has at least ten counts. The rearrangement links TRBV7-2 to TRBJ2-2; no clear D gene. This CDR3 is built from 13 residues. V was clipped by 5 bases and J by 5 bases, with 9 bases between them. Germline V gene data show CDR1 as SGHTA and CDR2 as FQGNSA. CDR3 nucleotides: TGTGCCAGCAGCCCTGAGAGGACCGGGGAGCTGTTTTTT. It translates to CASSPERTGELFF.

Only a few counts were recorded for this clonotype. The chain is built from TRBV7-9 and TRBJ2-1; 9 bases are a match to TRBD1. This CDR3 is built from 14 residues. V gave up 6 bases and J gave up 11 bases; unmatched junction bases: 11. CDR1 and CDR2 from the germline V gene are SEHNR and FQNEAQ (reference sequence). The CDR3 region has the DNA TGTGCCAGCAGTTACCCGGGACAGGGCTCCCAGCAGTTCTTC. Its protein product is CASSYPGQGSQQFF.